This T cell receptor beta chain is drawn from a study of shared clonotypes between healthy human individuals. Once extracted for a subset, genomic DNA was divided evenly among several immunoSEQ plates. TCRdb's table, derived via immunoSEQ multiplex PCR, lists solely in-frame clones and lacks some. Among about 2.3 million clones listed, about 90% were seen once. The sample holds one count of this clone. This CDR3 has 12 residues. The germline CDR1 and CDR2 sequences are MNHEY and SVGAGI. V lost 5 bases to trimming and J lost 8 bases, with 11 bases between them. Sequencing was performed on naive CD4+ T cells from PBMCs. The subset here: CD45RA+ positively selected. The rearrangement uses TRBV6-5 and TRBJ2-3; possibly TRBD1 for D (6 bases). The receptor was isolated from a man aged 18 to 29 in good health. Some clones in this sample may be carry-over from other donors' samples. CDR3 nucleotides: TGTGCCAGCAGTCGGCCCAGGGGTACGCAGTATTTT. Protein sequence: CASSRPRGTQYF.